This is a list of T cell receptor beta chains from one sample in a study of T-cell reconstitution after alpha-beta-depleted transplantation in children. TCRdb re-derived calls from the PCR reads in MiXCR, one entry per CDR3 protein. The sample holds a few hundred thousand distinct CDR3 sequences, 16% seen once. The material sequenced was PBMCs, mostly from graft donor cells, taken 360 days after TCRalphabeta/CD19-depleted stem cell transplant. Every receptor here comes from a boy under two years old who had a stem cell transplant for Wiskott-Aldrich syndrome, so the T cells may come from the graft donor. Each CDR3 is given with its conserved first and last residue. D genes are given only for firm matches. Expanded clones are given a class, and other clones once, few, many or no size at all.

TRBV29-1	TRBJ2-1	.	TRBD1	TGCAGCGTTCCGACAGGGACCTATGAGCAGTTCTTC	CSVPTGTYEQFF
TRBV3-1	TRBJ2-1	once	.	TGTGCCAGCAGCCAAGAGAGCGGAAGCTCCTACAATGAGCAGTTCTTC	CASSQESGSSYNEQFF
TRBV6-5	TRBJ2-1	few	.	TGTGCCAGCAGTTACCGGCGGAACTCCTACAATGAGCAGTTCTTC	CASSYRRNSYNEQFF
TRBV14	TRBJ2-7	.	TRBD2	TGTGCCAGCAGCCCCAGCGGGAGGGTCTACGAGCAGTACTTC	CASSPSGRVYEQYF
TRBV3-1	TRBJ2-5	.	.	TGTGCCAGCAGCCAAGGAAGGACGGTTCAAGAGACCCAGTACTTC	CASSQGRTVQETQYF
TRBV20-1	TRBJ2-7	few	.	TGCAGTGCTAGAAGCAGGGGGGCCCTGTACGAGCAGTACTTC	CSARSRGALYEQYF
TRBV7-9	TRBJ2-7	few	TRBD1	TGTGCCAGCAGCTTAGCCTTGGACAGGAAAGGGGGCGAGCAGTACTTC	CASSLALDRKGGEQYF
TRBV3-1	TRBJ2-5	few	TRBD2	TGTGCCAGCAGCCCAGGACTAGCGGGAGGCGGGGAGACCCAGTACTTC	CASSPGLAGGGETQYF
TRBV20-1	TRBJ1-1	.	.	TGCAGTGCTAGATCTAGAATTGAAGCTTTCTTT	CSARSRIEAFF
TRBV10-3	TRBJ2-1	few	.	TGTGCCATCCTAGTCAACAGCCACAATGAGCAGTTCTTC	CAILVNSHNEQFF
TRBV20-1	TRBJ1-1	few	.	TGCAGTGCACATGAATGGGATTTGACTGAAGCTTTCTTT	CSAHEWDLTEAFF
TRBV20-1	TRBJ2-1	few	.	TGCAGTGCTAGAGGACAGGCGAGTTCGGCCTATGAGCAGTTCTTC	CSARGQASSAYEQFF
TRBV7-2	TRBJ2-2	.	.	TGTGCCAGCAGCTATACGGGGAGCGGGGAGCTGTTTTTT	CASSYTGSGELFF
TRBV3-1	TRBJ1-5	few	.	TGTGCCAGCAGCCAAGGAGGTGGACACCGTGGGCCCCAGCATTTT	CASSQGGGHRGPQHF
TRBV12-3/TRBV12-4	TRBJ2-3	.	.	TGTGCCAGCAGTTCCCCTTCGAGCAGGGCCCGCACAGATACGCAGTATTTT	CASSSPSSRARTDTQYF
TRBV28	TRBJ2-5	.	.	TGTGCCAGCAGGGAGTGGCTTAAAAGCCAAGAGACCCAGTACTTC	CASREWLKSQETQYF
TRBV28	TRBJ1-5	.	TRBD1	TGTGCCAGCAGCTTATGGACAGGGGACCAGCCCCAGCATTTT	CASSLWTGDQPQHF
TRBV6-2/TRBV6-3	TRBJ2-5	.	.	TGTGCCAGCAGTTACGGGGGCCAGGGGACCCAGTACTTC	CASSYGGQGTQYF
TRBV12-3/TRBV12-4	TRBJ2-1	.	TRBD2	TGTGCCAGCAGGTACGGGACTAGCGGGTACAATGAGCAGTTCTTC	CASRYGTSGYNEQFF
TRBV2	TRBJ2-5	.	TRBD1	TGTGCCAGCAGGGCCCCTCTACAGGGGAAAGAAGAGACCCAGTACTTC	CASRAPLQGKEETQYF
TRBV20-1	TRBJ2-5	.	.	TGCAGTGCTAGAGAGCTCTGGAACTTGGGCTTATCGAGATCTCAAGAGACCCAGTACTTC	CSARELWNLGLSRSQETQYF
TRBV12-3/TRBV12-4	TRBJ2-2	many	.	TGTGCCAGCAGTTTACAGAGGAAGGCTTGGTCCGGGGAGCTGTTTTTT	CASSLQRKAWSGELFF
TRBV2	TRBJ2-7	few	.	TGTGCCAGCATGGGCAGGGCCTCCTACGAGCAGTACTTC	CASMGRASYEQYF
TRBV5-1	TRBJ2-7	.	.	TGCGCCAGCAGCCCGATGGGGAGTCCCGGGAGATCTTACAGCGAGCAGTACTTC	CASSPMGSPGRSYSEQYF
TRBV29-1	TRBJ2-2	few	.	TGCAGCGTTGGAAGTCTGTCCTCCGGGGAGCTGTTTTTT	CSVGSLSSGELFF
TRBV28	TRBJ2-2	.	TRBD1	TGTGCCAGCAGTTTCCGGGACAGGAGTTTTACCGGGGAGCTGTTTTTT	CASSFRDRSFTGELFF
TRBV29-1	TRBJ2-6	few	.	TGCAGCGTTGAGGCAGGGGGAGGACCTGGGGCCAACGTCCTGACTTTC	CSVEAGGGPGANVLTF
TRBV29-1	TRBJ2-2	.	.	TGCAGCGTTGTAGCTTCCACCGGGGAGCTGTTTTTT	CSVVASTGELFF
TRBV4-3	TRBJ2-7	.	TRBD1	TGCGCCAGCAGCCAAGAGGGGGACAGGGGGGGTTACGAGCAGTACTTC	CASSQEGDRGGYEQYF
TRBV11-1	TRBJ2-2	few	.	TGTGCCAGCAGCTTAGCCCCACAAGGTGGATCGAACACCGGGGAGCTGTTTTTT	CASSLAPQGGSNTGELFF
TRBV6-5	TRBJ1-1	few	TRBD1	TGTGCCAGCAGTTATGTATCAGGGGGCGGAATACCTTTCTTT	CASSYVSGGGIPFF
TRBV20-1	TRBJ2-1	.	.	TGCAGTGCTAGAGCGACCGGGGGACAGAGGTACCACAATGAGCAGTTCTTC	CSARATGGQRYHNEQFF
TRBV28	TRBJ2-3	.	.	TGTGCCAGCACCATAGGGGTGGGATGGGGCACAGATACGCAGTATTTT	CASTIGVGWGTDTQYF
TRBV12-3/TRBV12-4	TRBJ2-2	few	.	TGTGCCAGCAGCCTACGGGGGATCGGGGAGCTGTTTTTT	CASSLRGIGELFF
TRBV4-1	TRBJ1-6	.	.	TGCGCCAGCAGCCAACCCACTAGGGGGAATAATTCACCCCTCCACTTT	CASSQPTRGNNSPLHF
TRBV28	TRBJ1-3	few	.	TGTGCCAGCAGCTTTGATGGACGGAGCTCTGGAAACACCATATATTTT	CASSFDGRSSGNTIYF
TRBV2	TRBJ2-1	.	TRBD2	TGTACCTGCAGTTTTGGCGCCGGGACTAGCAGACCTTCCTACAATGAGCAGTTCTTC	CTCSFGAGTSRPSYNEQFF
TRBV29-1	TRBJ2-5	few	TRBD1	TGCAGCGTTGCCTCTTCCGGGACAGGGGGCCAAGAGACCCAGTACTTC	CSVASSGTGGQETQYF
TRBV20-1	TRBJ2-1	.	TRBD2	TGCAGTGCCCAACTAGCGGGAGGGTACAATGAGCAGTTCTTC	CSAQLAGGYNEQFF
TRBV3-1	TRBJ2-4	few	TRBD2	TGTGCCAGCAGCCAAGCCGCTAGCGGGGCGACTTTC	CASSQAASGATF
TRBV12-3/TRBV12-4	TRBJ2-5	once	TRBD2	TGTGCCAGCAGTGACGGACTAGCGGGGGGATTTAACCAAGAGACCCAGTACTTC	CASSDGLAGGFNQETQYF
TRBV10-3	TRBJ2-7	few	.	TGTGCCATCAGTGAGCAAGAACGAGGACCCTACCTAGGGAACGAGCAGTACTTC	CAISEQERGPYLGNEQYF
TRBV10-3	TRBJ2-1	.	.	TGTGCCATCAGTGAGTCTGACGAGCAGTTCTTC	CAISESDEQFF
TRBV4-2	TRBJ2-7	few	.	TGTGCCAGCAGCCAAGATCGGGGGCGCGAGCAGTACTTC	CASSQDRGREQYF
TRBV5-1	TRBJ2-4	.	TRBD1	TGCGCCAGCAGCTTGGTGGACAGGTCGGTTGGCATTCAGTACTTC	CASSLVDRSVGIQYF
TRBV19	TRBJ2-1	.	.	TGTGCCAGTAGTATAGCCCGACTAGAGTCCAATGAGCAGTTCTTC	CASSIARLESNEQFF
TRBV24-1	TRBJ2-2	.	TRBD1	TGTGCCACCAGTGATTTCCCCAGGGGGCCGACCGGGGAGCTGTTTTTT	CATSDFPRGPTGELFF
TRBV10-3	TRBJ2-4	few	.	TGTGCCATCAGTGAGGGGGACATTCAGTACTTC	CAISEGDIQYF
TRBV11-2	TRBJ2-1	many	TRBD1	TGTGCCAGCAGCTTAAACAGGGGCTACAATGAGCAGTTCTTC	CASSLNRGYNEQFF
TRBV10-3	TRBJ2-1	few	.	TGTGCCACCGTAGGGACCGCCGACAATGAGCAGTTCTTC	CATVGTADNEQFF
TRBV7-9	TRBJ2-3	many	TRBD2	TGTGCCAGCAGCAGCACTAGCGGGAGGGAAAACACAGATACGCAGTATTTT	CASSSTSGRENTDTQYF
TRBV29-1	TRBJ2-5	.	.	TGCAGCGCCCGGGGGCGAGGTGGAGAGACCCAGTACTTC	CSARGRGGETQYF
TRBV30	TRBJ2-7	few	TRBD1	TGTGCCTGGCAGGGGGCGCGTTACGAGCAGTACTTC	CAWQGARYEQYF
TRBV4-2	TRBJ2-3	few	.	TGTGCCAGCAGCCGGACAGTCAGCACAGATACGCAGTATTTT	CASSRTVSTDTQYF
TRBV12-3/TRBV12-4	TRBJ1-2	few	.	TGTGCCAGCACTAGGTTCAGGGACTATGGCTACACCTTC	CASTRFRDYGYTF
TRBV12-3/TRBV12-4	TRBJ2-3	few	.	TGTGCCAGCAGTTTCTGGATCCGGGGGTGGCCCGAAGATACGCAGTATTTT	CASSFWIRGWPEDTQYF
TRBV10-3	TRBJ1-2	few	.	TGTGCCATCAGTGCCCCCGTTGGGGGAAGCTATGGCTACACCTTC	CAISAPVGGSYGYTF
TRBV4-3	TRBJ1-1	few	.	TGCGCCAGCAGCCAAGAATGGGGGGGCATGAACACTGAAGCTTTCTTT	CASSQEWGGMNTEAFF
TRBV2	TRBJ2-3	.	.	TGTGCCAGCAACCCTCAAAGTAATGGGACGCCTCAGTATTTT	CASNPQSNGTPQYF
TRBV29-1	TRBJ2-2	many	.	TGCAGCGTCGGGGGACTCTTCACCGGGGAGCTGTTTTTT	CSVGGLFTGELFF